One and the same sample provided the 19 T cell receptor beta chains below, sequenced in a study of blood T cell repertoires in COVID-19. The repertoire was sequenced with immunoSEQ multiplex PCR; TCRdb's copy has only in-frame clones and lacks some. The repertoire has about 280,000 clones, roughly 89% of them found once; the top ten carry around 10%. Sequenced input: peripheral blood. The receptors here all came from a woman in her 30s with COVID-19, enrolled during active disease.

The chain combines TRBV14 with TRBJ1-6, with D maybe TRBD1 (6 bases). There are 14 residues in the CDR3. Trimming stripped 3 bases from V and 8 bases from J, with 11 bases between. Germline CDR1 reads SGHDN; CDR2 reads FVKESK. The CDR3 reads CASSQRQAYSPLHF. CDR3 DNA sequence: TGTGCCAGCAGCCAGAGACAGGCCTATTCACCCCTCCACTTT.

V is TRBV5-1 and J is TRBJ2-5, with 9 positions matching TRBD1. Looked up from germline, CDR1 is SGHRS and CDR2 is YFSETQ. This CDR3 has 14 amino acids. J gave up 4 bases and V 3 bases, and 4 bases lay outside the gene matches. The CDR3 nucleotides read TGCGCCAGCAGCTCCGACAGGGGGGCAGAGACCCAGTACTTC. The encoded protein is CASSSDRGAETQYF. Together with reference TRBV5-1 and TRBJ2-5, the CDR3 gives the full variable domain: KAGVTQTPRYLIKTRGQQVTLSCSPISGHRSVSWYQQTPGQGLQFLFEYFSETQRNKGNFPGRFSGRQFSNSRSEMNVSTLELGDSALYLCASSSDRGAETQYFGPGTRLLVL.

The chain combines TRBV15 with TRBJ2-7, with TRBD1 matching 8 bases. V dropped 1 base and J dropped 6; count of bases not matched to a gene: 14. CDR1 is LNHNV and CDR2 is YYDKDF in the germline V gene (reference sequence). The CDR3 totals 17 residues. Here the CDR3 reads CATSRVPFDRGILEQYF. The CDR3 DNA follows: TGTGCCACCAGCAGAGTTCCCTTCGACAGGGGAATTCTCGAGCAGTACTTC.

This chain uses TRBV5-8 with TRBJ1-2, with TRBD1 matching 9 bases. CDR1 and CDR2 from the germline V gene are SGHTS and YDEGEE. This CDR3 comprises 17 residues. V dropped 4 bases and J dropped 2; count of bases not matched to a gene: 12. The DNA for the CDR3 is TGTGCCAGCAGCCATGCGCTTCTCGGGACAGGGAACTATGGCTACACCTTC. It specifies CASSHALLGTGNYGYTF.

This clone turned up a few times. The V call is TRBV7-8, the J call TRBJ2-7, with a possible D match to TRBD1 (6 bases). The V end lost 3 bases, the J end lost 1 base, and 16 bases lay between the germline ends. The CDR3 loop spans 16 amino acids. CDR1 and CDR2 (germline): SGHVS, FQNEAQ. The CDR3 DNA is TGTGCCAGCAGCTTTCTCCTCTTACAGGGATCCTACGAGCAGTACTTC. Protein sequence: CASSFLLLQGSYEQYF.

The chain uses TRBV11-2 and TRBJ2-1; D might be TRBD2 (6 bases). The germline V and J ends were trimmed by 2 bases and 3 bases, with 11 bases remaining between them. Looked up from germline, CDR1 is SGHAT and CDR2 is FQNNGV. The length of the CDR3 is 15 residues. CDR3 amino acids: CASSLYIAVYNEQFF. The CDR3, as DNA: TGTGCCAGCAGCTTATACATAGCGGTCTACAATGAGCAGTTCTTC. Full variable domain (rest looked up from reference TRBV11-2 and TRBJ2-1): EAGVAQSPRYKIIEKRQSVAFWCNPISGHATLYWYQQILGQGPKLLIQFQNNGVVDDSQLPKDRFSAERLKGVDSTLKIQPAKLEDSAVYLCASSLYIAVYNEQFFGPGTRLTVL.

This sequence joins TRBV3-1 (or the pseudogene TRBV3-2) and TRBJ1-5, with 7 bases aligning to TRBD1. The CDR3 totals 15 residues. Germline V gives CDR1 LGHDT, CDR2 YNNKEL (reference sequence). V shed 4 bases, J shed 6 bases, and the junction held 9 bases outside the gene matches. CDR3 region: CASSRQGGAGQPQHF. The CDR3 coding sequence is TGTGCCAGCAGCCGACAGGGTGGAGCGGGTCAGCCCCAGCATTTT.

This clone appeared a single time. CDR3: CASSDWTGWTQYF. DNA of the CDR3: TGTGCCAGCAGTGATTGGACAGGGTGGACCCAGTACTTC. This chain uses TRBV2 with TRBJ2-5; 8 bases line up with TRBD1. With V trimmed by 3 bases and J by 7 bases, 4 bases remained unmatched. Per the germline V gene, CDR1 is SNHLY and CDR2 is FYNNEI. The CDR3 length is 13 residues.

V usage is TRBV28 and J usage is TRBJ1-3; maybe TRBD1 (6 bases). The CDR3 contains 15 residues. V dropped 5 bases and J dropped 4 bases, with 15 bases sitting between them. Germline V gene sequence: CDR1 MDHEN, CDR2 SYDVKM. CDR3 residues: CASSRTGWWGNTIYF. The CDR3 region has the DNA TGTGCCAGCAGTCGAACAGGGTGGTGGGGAAACACCATATATTTT.

The V call is TRBV6-6, the J call TRBJ2-1; 10 nucleotides match TRBD1. Germline CDR1 reads MNHNY; CDR2 reads SVGAGI (reference sequence). The CDR3 totals 15 residues. V shed 1 base and J 6 bases; nucleotides not matched to a gene: 3. The CDR3 region has the DNA TGTGCCAGCAGTTACTACGGGACAGGGGTCAATGAGCAGTTCTTC. This gives the protein CASSYYGTGVNEQFF.

The chain uses TRBV4-1 and TRBJ2-7, with TRBD1 identical over 7 bases. The germline V gene has CDR1 MGHRA and CDR2 YSYEKL. The CDR3 length is 14 residues. After removal of 1 base from V and 3 bases from J, the junction contained 3 bases not matched to a gene. CDR3 in amino acids: CASSQVRQGYEQYF. In DNA form, the CDR3 reads TGCGCCAGCAGCCAAGTGAGACAGGGCTACGAGCAGTACTTC.

J is TRBJ1-2 and V is TRBV3-1 (or the pseudogene TRBV3-2); D is unresolved. Per germline, CDR1 LGHDT and CDR2 YNNKEL (reference sequence). V was pared by 4 bases and J by 6 bases, with 9 bases between. The CDR3 has 12 amino acids. CDR3: CASSLRWDGYTF. The DNA for the CDR3 is TGTGCCAGCAGCCTGAGGTGGGATGGCTACACCTTC.

The chain has TRBV6-5 and TRBJ1-5, with 7 nucleotides matching TRBD1. The CDR3 is 14 amino acids. CDR1 is MNHEY and CDR2 is SVGAGI in the germline V gene. V was pared by 7 bases and J by 5 bases, with 8 bases of the junction left unmatched. The CDR3 DNA follows: TGTGCCAGCATCGGCAGGGGGAGATATCAGCCCCAGCATTTT. Its protein is CASIGRGRYQPQHF.

The genes are TRBV10-3 and TRBJ2-7, with 9 bases matching TRBD1. J gave up 4 bases and V 11 bases, and 9 bases lay outside the gene matches. CDR3 length equals 13 residues. Germline V CDR1 and CDR2: ENHRY, SYGVKD. As DNA, the CDR3 is TGTGCCTCGAGGGGACAGGGAATATACGAGCAGTACTTC. Encoded protein: CASRGQGIYEQYF.

This clone was counted a single time. The genes are TRBV3-1 (or the pseudogene TRBV3-2) and TRBJ2-3; TRBD2 agrees at 8 bases. J gave up 6 bases and V 0 bases, and 11 bases lay outside the gene matches. Germline V lookup: CDR1 LGHDT, CDR2 YNNKEL (reference sequence). This CDR3 region has 17 residues. CDR3 loop: CASSQDLFSGGLDTQYF. For the CDR3, the DNA is TGTGCCAGCAGCCAAGATCTTTTTTCGGGGGGGCTTGATACGCAGTATTTT.

The chain couples TRBV11-2 to TRBJ1-5; no reliable D call. The CDR3 has 17 residues. Trimming stripped 0 bases from V and 6 bases from J, with 18 bases between. From germline, CDR1 is SGHAT and CDR2 FQNNGV. As DNA, the CDR3 is TGTGCCAGCAGCTTAGAGGTTACAATGGGGAGGACTCAGCCCCAGCATTTT. Its protein is CASSLEVTMGRTQPQHF.

This clone was seen once. This chain uses TRBV9 with TRBJ2-5, with D possibly matching TRBD1 (6 bases). This CDR3 is 15 amino acids long. The germline gives CDR1 SGDLS, CDR2 YYNGEE. Trimming left V 2 bases short and J 5 bases short, with 16 bases between. The CDR3 DNA reads as TGTGCCAGCAGCGTCGACCCAGGGGACGGGGAGACCCAGTACTTC. Protein product: CASSVDPGDGETQYF.

The gene calls are TRBV7-9 and TRBJ2-1, with D tentatively TRBD1 (7 bases). V lost 1 base and J lost 4, with 14 bases in between. There are 16 residues in the CDR3. Germline CDR1 SEHNR, CDR2 FQNEAQ (reference sequence). In DNA, the CDR3 is TGTGCCAGCAGCTTAGGCCCCCAGGGGGGATACAATGAGCAGTTCTTC. Translation: CASSLGPQGGYNEQFF.

This clone was counted a few times. The V call is TRBV29-1, the J call TRBJ2-7; the D gene is possibly TRBD2 (6 bases). This CDR3 comprises 13 residues. Trimming left V 2 bases short and J 2 bases short, with 10 bases between. Germline values: CDR1 SQVTM, CDR2 ANQGSEA. The CDR3, as DNA: TGCAGCGTTGAATGGGGGGATACCTACGAGCAGTACTTC. This sequence encodes CSVEWGDTYEQYF.